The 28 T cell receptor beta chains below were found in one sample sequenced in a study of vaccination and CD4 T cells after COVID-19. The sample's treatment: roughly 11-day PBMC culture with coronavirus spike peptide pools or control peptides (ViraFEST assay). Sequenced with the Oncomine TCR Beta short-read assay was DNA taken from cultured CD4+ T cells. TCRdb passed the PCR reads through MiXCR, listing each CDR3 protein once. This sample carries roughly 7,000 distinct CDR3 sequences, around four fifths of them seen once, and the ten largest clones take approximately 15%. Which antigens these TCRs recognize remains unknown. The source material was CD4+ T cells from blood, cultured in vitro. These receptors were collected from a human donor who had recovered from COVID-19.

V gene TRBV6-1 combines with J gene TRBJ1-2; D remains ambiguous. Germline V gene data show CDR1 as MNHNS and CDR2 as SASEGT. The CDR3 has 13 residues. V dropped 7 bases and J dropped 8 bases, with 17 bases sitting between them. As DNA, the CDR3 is TGTGCCAGCACCCATCCCGACACCCCGGGCTACACCTTC. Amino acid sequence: CASTHPDTPGYTF.

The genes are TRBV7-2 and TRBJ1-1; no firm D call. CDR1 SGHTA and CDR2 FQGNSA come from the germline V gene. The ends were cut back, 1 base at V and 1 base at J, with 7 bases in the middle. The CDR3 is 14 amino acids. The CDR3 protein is CASSLEQRNTEAFF. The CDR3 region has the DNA TGTGCCAGCAGCTTAGAGCAGAGGAACACTGAAGCTTTCTTT.

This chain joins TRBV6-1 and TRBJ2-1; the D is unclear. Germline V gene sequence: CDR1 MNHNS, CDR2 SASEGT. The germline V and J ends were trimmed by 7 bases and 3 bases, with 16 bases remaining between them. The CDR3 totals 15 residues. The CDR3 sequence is CASTPRVGLYNEQFF. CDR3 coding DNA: TGTGCCAGCACTCCACGGGTTGGGCTCTACAATGAGCAGTTCTTC.

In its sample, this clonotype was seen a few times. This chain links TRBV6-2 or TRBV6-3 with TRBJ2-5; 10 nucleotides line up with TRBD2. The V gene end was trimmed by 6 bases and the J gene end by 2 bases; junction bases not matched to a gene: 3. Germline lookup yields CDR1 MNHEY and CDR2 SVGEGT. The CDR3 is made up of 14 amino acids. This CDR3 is CASRGLAFQETQYF. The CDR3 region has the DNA TGTGCCAGCAGGGGACTAGCGTTTCAAGAGACCCAGTACTTC.

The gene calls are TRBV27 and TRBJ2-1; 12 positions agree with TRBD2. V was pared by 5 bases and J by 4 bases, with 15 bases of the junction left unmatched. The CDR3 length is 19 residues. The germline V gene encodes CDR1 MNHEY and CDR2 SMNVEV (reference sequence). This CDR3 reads CASSARLAGVRFSYNEQFF. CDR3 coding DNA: TGTGCCAGCAGTGCCCGACTAGCGGGAGTTAGGTTTTCGTACAATGAGCAGTTCTTC.

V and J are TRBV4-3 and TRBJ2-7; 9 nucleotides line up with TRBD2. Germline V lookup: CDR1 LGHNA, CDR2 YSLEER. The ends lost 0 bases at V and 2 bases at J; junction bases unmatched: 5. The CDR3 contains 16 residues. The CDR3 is CASSQDLAGGTYEQYF. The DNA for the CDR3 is TGCGCCAGCAGCCAAGATCTGGCGGGAGGGACCTACGAGCAGTACTTC.

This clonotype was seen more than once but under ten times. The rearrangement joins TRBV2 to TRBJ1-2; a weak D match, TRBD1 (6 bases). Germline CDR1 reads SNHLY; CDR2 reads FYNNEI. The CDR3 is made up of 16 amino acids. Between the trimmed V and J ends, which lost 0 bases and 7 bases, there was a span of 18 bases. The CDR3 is CASSEALQGGGLGYTF. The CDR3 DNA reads TGTGCCAGCAGTGAAGCGCTTCAGGGAGGGGGGCTTGGCTACACCTTC.

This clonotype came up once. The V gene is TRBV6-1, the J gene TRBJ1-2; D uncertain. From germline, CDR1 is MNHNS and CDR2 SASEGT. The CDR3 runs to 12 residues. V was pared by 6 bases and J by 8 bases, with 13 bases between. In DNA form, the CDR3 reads TGTGCCAGCAGACGCGGGGAGGGAGGCTACACCTTC. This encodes CASRRGEGGYTF.

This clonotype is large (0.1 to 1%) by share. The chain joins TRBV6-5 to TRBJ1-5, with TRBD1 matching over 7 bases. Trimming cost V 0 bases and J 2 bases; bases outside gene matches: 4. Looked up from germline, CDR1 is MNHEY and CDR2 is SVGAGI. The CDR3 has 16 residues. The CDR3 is CASSYSQGGGNQPQHF. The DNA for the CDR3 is TGTGCCAGCAGTTACTCTCAGGGGGGGGGCAATCAGCCCCAGCATTTT.

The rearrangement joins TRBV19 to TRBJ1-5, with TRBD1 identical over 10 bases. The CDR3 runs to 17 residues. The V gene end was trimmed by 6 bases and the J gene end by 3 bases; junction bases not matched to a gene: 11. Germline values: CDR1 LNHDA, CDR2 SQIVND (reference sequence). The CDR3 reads CASSLNGGTGDNQPQHF. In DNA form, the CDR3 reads TGTGCCAGTAGCCTTAATGGGGGGACAGGGGACAATCAGCCCCAGCATTTT.

The CDR3 nucleotides are TGCAGTGCTACGACTAGCGGGAGATATACCGGGGAGCTGTTTTTT. Translation: CSATTSGRYTGELFF. This rearrangement joins TRBV20-1 to TRBJ2-2, with 12 bases aligning to TRBD2. Germline assignment: CDR1 DFQATT and CDR2 SNEGSKA (reference sequence). V shed 4 bases and J 5 bases; nucleotides not matched to a gene: 5. The CDR3 totals 15 residues.

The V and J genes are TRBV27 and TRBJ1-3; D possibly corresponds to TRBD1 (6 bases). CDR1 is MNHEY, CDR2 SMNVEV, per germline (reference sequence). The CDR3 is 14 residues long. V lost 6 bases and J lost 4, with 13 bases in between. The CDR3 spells CASSYTGIGNTIYF. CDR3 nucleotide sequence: TGTGCCAGCAGCTATACAGGGATAGGAAACACCATATATTTT.

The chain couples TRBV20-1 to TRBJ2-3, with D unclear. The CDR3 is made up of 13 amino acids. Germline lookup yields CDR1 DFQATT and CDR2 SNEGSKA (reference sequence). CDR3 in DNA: TGCAGCCGCCACTGGGGTAGCACAGATACGCAGTATTTT. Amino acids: CSRHWGSTDTQYF.

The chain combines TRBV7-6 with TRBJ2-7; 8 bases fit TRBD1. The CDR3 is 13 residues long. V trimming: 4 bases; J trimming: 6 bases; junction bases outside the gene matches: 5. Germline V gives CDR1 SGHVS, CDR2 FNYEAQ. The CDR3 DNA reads TGTGCCAGCAGCTCGGACAGGGTCTCCGAGCAGTACTTC. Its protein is CASSSDRVSEQYF.

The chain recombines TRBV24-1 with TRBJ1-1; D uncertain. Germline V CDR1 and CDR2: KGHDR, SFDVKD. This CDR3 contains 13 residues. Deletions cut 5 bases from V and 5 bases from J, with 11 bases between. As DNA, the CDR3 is TGTGCCACCAGTGGAACCCCGGGAACTGAAGCTTTCTTT. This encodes CATSGTPGTEAFF.

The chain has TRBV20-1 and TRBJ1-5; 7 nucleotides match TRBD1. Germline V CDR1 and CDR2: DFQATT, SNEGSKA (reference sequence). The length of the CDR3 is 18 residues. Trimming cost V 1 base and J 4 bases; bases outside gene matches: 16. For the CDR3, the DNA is TGCAGTGCTAGAGGGGTACTAACAGGGGAAGGTAGGAATCAGCCCCAGCATTTT. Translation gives CSARGVLTGEGRNQPQHF.

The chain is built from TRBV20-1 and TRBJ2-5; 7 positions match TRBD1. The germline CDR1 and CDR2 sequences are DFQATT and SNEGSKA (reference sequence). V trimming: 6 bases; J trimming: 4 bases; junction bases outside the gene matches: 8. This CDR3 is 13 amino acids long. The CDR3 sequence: CSARDRDPETQYF. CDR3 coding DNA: TGCAGTGCCCGAGACAGGGATCCAGAGACCCAGTACTTC.

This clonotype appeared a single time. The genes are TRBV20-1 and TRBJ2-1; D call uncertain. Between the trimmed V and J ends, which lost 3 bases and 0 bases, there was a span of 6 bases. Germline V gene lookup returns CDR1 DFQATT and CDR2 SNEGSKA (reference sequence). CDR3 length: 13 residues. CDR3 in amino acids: CSARRSSYNEQFF. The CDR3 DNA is TGCAGTGCTAGGAGGAGCTCCTACAATGAGCAGTTCTTC.

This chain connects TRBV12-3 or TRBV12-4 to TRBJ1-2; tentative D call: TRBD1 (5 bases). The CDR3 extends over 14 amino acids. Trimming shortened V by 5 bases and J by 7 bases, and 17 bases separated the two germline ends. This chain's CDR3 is CASSPTQGPGGYTF. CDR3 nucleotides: TGTGCCAGCAGTCCGACCCAGGGTCCGGGTGGCTACACCTTC.

The CDR3 loop is CASSLNPAYNEQFF. The CDR3 DNA reads as TGTGCCAGCAGTTTAAATCCGGCCTACAATGAGCAGTTCTTC. This chain links TRBV27 with TRBJ2-1; no firm D call. The CDR3 loop spans 14 amino acids. Germline V lookup: CDR1 MNHEY, CDR2 SMNVEV (reference sequence). The germline V and J ends were trimmed by 2 bases and 2 bases, with 7 bases remaining between them.

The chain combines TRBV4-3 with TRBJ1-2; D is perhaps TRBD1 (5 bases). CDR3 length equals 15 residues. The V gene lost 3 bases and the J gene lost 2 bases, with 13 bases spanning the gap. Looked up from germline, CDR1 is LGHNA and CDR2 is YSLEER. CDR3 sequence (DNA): TGCGCCAGCAGCCATACCGGGACGGCGAACTATGGCTACACCTTC. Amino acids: CASSHTGTANYGYTF.

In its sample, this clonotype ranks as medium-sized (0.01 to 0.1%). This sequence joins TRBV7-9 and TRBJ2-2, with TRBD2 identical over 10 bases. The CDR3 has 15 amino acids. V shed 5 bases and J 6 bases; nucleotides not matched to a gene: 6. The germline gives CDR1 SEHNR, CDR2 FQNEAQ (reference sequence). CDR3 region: CASSPGLAAPGELFF. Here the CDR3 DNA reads TGTGCCAGCAGCCCCGGACTAGCGGCCCCCGGGGAGCTGTTTTTT.

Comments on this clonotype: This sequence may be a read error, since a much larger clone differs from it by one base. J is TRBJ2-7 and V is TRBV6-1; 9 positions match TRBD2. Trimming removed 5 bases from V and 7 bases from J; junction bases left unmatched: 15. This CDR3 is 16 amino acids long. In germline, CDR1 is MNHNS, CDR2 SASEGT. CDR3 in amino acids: CASSISGSLSYNEQYF. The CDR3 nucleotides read TGTGCCAGCAGTATTAGCGGGAGCTTGTCCTACAATGAGCAGTACTTC.

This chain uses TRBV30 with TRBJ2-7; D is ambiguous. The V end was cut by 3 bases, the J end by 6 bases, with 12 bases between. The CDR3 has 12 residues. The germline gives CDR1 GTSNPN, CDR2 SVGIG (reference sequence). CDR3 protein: CAWSTTPPEQYF. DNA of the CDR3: TGTGCCTGGAGCACCACCCCGCCCGAGCAGTACTTC.

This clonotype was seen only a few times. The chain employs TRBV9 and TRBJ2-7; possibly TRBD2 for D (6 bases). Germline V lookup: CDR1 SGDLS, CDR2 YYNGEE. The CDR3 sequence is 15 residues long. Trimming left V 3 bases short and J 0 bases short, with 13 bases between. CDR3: CASSDGTGYSYEQYF. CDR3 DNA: TGTGCCAGCAGCGATGGGACTGGGTACTCCTACGAGCAGTACTTC.

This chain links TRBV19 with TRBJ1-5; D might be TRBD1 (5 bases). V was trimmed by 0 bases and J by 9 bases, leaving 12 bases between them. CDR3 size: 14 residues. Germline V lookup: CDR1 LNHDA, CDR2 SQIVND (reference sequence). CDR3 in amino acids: CASSIDPGRRPQHF. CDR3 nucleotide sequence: TGTGCCAGTAGTATAGACCCAGGGCGGAGGCCCCAGCATTTT.

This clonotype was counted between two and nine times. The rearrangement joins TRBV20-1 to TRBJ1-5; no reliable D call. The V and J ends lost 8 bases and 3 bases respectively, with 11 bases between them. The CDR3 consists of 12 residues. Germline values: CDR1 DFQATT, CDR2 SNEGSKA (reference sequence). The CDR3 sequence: CSIRQANQPQHF. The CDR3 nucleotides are TGCAGTATTAGACAAGCCAATCAGCCCCAGCATTTT.

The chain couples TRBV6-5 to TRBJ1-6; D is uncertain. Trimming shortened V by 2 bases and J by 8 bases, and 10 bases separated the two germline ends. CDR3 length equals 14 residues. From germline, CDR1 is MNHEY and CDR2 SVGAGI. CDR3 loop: CASSYGGGDSPLHF. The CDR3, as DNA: TGTGCCAGCAGTTACGGAGGAGGTGATTCACCCCTCCACTTT.